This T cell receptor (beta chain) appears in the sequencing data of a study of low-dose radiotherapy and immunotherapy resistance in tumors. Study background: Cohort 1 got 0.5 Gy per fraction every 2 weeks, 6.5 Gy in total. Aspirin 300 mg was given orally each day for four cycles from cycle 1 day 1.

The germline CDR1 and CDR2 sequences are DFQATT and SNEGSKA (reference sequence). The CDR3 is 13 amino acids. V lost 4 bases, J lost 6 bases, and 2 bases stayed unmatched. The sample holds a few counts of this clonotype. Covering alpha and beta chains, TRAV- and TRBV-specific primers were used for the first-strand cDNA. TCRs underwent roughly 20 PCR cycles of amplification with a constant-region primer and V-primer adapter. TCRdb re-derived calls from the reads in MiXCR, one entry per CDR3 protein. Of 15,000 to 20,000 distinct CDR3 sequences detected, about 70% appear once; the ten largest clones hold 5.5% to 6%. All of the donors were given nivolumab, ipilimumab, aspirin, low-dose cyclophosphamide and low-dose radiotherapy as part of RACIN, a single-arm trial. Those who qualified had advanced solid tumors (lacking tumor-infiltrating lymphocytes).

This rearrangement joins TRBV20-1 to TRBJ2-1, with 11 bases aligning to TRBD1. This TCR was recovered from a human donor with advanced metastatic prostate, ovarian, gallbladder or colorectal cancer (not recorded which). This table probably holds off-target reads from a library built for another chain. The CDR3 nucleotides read TGCAGTGCTACTGGGACAGGGGGCAATGAGCAGTTCTTC. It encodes CSATGTGGNEQFF.